This T cell receptor beta chain came from a study of blood T cells in healthy people across ages. Combining a sample-barcoded 5' primer with a J-beta primer mix, a second PCR ran for roughly 7 to 12 cycles. A template-switch adaptor with 12 random nucleotides tagged each cDNA molecule. TCRdb reanalysed the 5' RACE reads using MiXCR and keeps one entry per CDR3 protein. The data hold roughly 1,100,000 distinct CDR3 sequences, with 20% to 25% observed a single time. Germline CDR1 reads SGHTA; CDR2 reads FQGNSA. The CDR3 length is 16 residues. V was trimmed by 5 bases and J by 5 bases, leaving 18 bases between them. This clonotype was detected a few times. Total RNA was extracted at no less than 5 micrograms per sample. These data also formed part of another study, on T cells of mothers and their children. From that paper: Sample barcodes plus 2-4 random nucleotides came from the M1S primer. Every mother produced more than 10 million TCR beta CDR3 reads, whereas every child provided 3 million to 3.5 million.

This TCR came from a girl aged 2 to 9 in good health. V and J are TRBV7-2 and TRBJ2-2, with TRBD1 as a possible D gene (6 bases). The specimen sequenced was blood. This CDR3 is CASSTRQDLITGELFF. The CDR3 DNA follows: TGTGCCAGCAGCACACGACAGGATTTAATTACCGGGGAGCTGTTTTTT.